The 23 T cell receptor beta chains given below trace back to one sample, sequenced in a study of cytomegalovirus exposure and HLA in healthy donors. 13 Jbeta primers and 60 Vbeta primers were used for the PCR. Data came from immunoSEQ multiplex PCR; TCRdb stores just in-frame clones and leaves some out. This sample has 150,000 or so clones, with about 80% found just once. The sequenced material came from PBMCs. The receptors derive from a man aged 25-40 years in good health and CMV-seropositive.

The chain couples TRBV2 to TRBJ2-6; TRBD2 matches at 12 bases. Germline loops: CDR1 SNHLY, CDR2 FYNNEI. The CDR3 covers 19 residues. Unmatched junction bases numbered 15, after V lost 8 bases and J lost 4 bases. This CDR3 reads CASSPRRLAGGRGANVLTF. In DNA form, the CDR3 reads TGTGCCAGCTCCCCGAGGCGGCTAGCGGGGGGGAGGGGGGCCAACGTCCTGACTTTC.

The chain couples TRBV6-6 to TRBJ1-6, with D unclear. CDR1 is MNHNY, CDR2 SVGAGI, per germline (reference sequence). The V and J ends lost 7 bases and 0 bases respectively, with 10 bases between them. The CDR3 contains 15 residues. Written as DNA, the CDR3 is TGTGCCAGCACCGGAGGGAGCTCCTATAATTCACCCCTCCACTTT. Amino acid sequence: CASTGGSSYNSPLHF.

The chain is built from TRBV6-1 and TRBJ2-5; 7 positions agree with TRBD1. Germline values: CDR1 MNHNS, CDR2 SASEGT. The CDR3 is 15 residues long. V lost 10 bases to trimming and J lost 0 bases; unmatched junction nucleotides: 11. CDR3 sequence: CATGTYRGYQETQYF. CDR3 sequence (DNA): TGTGCCACCGGAACCTACAGGGGATACCAAGAGACCCAGTACTTC.

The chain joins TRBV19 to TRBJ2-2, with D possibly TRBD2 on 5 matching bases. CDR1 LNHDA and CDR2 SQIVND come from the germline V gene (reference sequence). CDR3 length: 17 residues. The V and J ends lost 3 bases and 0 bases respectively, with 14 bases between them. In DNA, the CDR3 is TGTGCCAGTAGTATTAGGAGCGGCAAGACGAACACCGGGGAGCTGTTTTTT. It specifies CASSIRSGKTNTGELFF. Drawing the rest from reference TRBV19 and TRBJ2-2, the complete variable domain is DGGITQSPKYLFRKEGQNVTLSCEQNLNHDAMYWYRQDPGQGLRLIYYSQIVNDFQKGDIAEGYSVSREKKESFPLTVTSAQKNPTAFYLCASSIRSGKTNTGELFFGEGSRLTVL.

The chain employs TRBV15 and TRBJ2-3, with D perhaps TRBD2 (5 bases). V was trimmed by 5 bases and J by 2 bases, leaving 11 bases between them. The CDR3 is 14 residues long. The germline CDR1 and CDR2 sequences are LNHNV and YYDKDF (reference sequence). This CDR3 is CATSFGEITDTQYF. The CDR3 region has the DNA TGTGCCACCAGCTTCGGGGAGATCACAGATACGCAGTATTTT.

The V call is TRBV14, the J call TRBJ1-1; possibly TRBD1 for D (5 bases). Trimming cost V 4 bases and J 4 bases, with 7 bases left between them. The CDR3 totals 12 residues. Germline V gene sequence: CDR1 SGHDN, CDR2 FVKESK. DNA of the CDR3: TGTGCCAGCAGCCCAGACAGCACTGAAGCTTTCTTT. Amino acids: CASSPDSTEAFF. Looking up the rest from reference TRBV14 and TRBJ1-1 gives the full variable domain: EAGVTQFPSHSVIEKGQTVTLRCDPISGHDNLYWYRRVMGKEIKFLLHFVKESKQDESGMPNNRFLAERTGGTYSTLKVQPAELEDSGVYFCASSPDSTEAFFGQGTRLTVV.

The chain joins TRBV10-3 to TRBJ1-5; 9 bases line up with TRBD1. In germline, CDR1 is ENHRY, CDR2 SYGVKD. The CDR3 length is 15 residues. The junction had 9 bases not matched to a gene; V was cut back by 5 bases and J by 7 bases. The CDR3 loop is CAISLTGGPNQPQHF. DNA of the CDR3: TGTGCCATCAGTCTGACAGGGGGTCCTAACCAGCCCCAGCATTTT.

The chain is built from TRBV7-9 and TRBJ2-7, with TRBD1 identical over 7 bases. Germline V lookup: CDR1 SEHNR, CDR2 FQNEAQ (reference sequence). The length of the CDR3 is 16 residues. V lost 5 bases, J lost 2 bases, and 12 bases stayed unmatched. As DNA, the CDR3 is TGTGCCAGCAGCCAGGCTCAGGGGGTACGGGCCTACGAGCAGTACTTC. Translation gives CASSQAQGVRAYEQYF.

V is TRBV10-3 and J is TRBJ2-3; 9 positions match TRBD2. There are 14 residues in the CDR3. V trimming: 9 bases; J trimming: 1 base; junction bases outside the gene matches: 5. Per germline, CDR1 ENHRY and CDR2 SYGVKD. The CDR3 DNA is TGTGCCATGACGGAGCGGGGGGGCACAGATACGCAGTATTTT. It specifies CAMTERGGTDTQYF.

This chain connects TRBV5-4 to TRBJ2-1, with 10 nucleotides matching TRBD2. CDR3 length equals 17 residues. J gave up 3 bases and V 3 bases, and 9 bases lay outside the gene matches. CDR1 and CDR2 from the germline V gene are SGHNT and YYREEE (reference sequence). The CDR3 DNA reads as TGTGCCAGCAGCTGGGACCTACTAGCGGGGAACTACAATGAGCAGTTCTTC. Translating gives CASSWDLLAGNYNEQFF.

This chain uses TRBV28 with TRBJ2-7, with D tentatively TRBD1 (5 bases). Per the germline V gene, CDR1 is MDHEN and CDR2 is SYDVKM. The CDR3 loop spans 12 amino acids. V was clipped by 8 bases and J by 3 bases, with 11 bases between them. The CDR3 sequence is CASQQVNYEQYF. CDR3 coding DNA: TGTGCCAGCCAACAGGTGAACTACGAGCAGTACTTC.

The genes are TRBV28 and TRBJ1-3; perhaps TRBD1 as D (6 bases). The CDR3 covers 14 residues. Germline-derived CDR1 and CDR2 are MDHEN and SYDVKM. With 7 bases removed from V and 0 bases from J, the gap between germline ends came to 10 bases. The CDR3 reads CASTTGSSGNTIYF. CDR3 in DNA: TGTGCCAGCACTACAGGGAGCTCTGGAAACACCATATATTTT.

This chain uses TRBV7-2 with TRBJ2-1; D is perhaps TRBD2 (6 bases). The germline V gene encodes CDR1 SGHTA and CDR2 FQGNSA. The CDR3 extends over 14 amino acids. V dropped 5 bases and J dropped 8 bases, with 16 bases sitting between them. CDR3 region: CASSTGTPTYEQFF. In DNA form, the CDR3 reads TGTGCCAGCAGCACCGGGACTCCTACGTATGAGCAGTTCTTC. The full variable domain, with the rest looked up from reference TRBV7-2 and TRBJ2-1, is GAGVSQSPSNKVTEKGKDVELRCDPISGHTALYWYRQSLGQGLEFLIYFQGNSAPDKSGLPSDRFSAERTGGSVSTLTIQRTQQEDSAVYLCASSTGTPTYEQFFGPGTRLTVL.

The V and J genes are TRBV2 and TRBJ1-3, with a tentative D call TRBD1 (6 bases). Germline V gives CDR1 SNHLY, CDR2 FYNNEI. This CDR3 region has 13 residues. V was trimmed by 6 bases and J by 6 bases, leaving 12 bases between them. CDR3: CASRRWTENTIYF. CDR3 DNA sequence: TGTGCCAGCAGACGTTGGACAGAAAACACCATATATTTT.

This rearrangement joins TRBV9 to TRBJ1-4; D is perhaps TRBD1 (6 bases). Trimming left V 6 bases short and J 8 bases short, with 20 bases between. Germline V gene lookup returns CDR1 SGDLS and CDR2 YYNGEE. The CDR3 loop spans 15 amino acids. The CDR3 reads CASTRRGGRDEKLFF. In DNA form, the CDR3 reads TGTGCCAGCACCCGGAGAGGGGGACGTGACGAAAAACTGTTTTTT. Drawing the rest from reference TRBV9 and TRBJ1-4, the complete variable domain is DSGVTQTPKHLITATGQRVTLRCSPRSGDLSVYWYQQSLDQGLQFLIQYYNGEERAKGNILERFSAQQFPDLHSELNLSSLELGDSALYFCASTRRGGRDEKLFFGSGTQLSVL.

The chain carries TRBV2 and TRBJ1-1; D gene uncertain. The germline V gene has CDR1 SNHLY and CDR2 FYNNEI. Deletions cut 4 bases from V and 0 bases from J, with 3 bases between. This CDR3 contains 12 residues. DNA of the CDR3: TGTGCCAGCAGTGCCGTGAACACTGAAGCTTTCTTT. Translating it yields CASSAVNTEAFF.

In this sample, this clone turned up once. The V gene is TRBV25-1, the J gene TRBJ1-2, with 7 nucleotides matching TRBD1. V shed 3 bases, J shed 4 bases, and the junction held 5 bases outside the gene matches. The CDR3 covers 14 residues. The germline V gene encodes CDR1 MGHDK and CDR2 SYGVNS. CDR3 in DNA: TGTGCCAGCAGTGATGGTACAGGGGTCTATGGCTACACCTTC. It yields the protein CASSDGTGVYGYTF.

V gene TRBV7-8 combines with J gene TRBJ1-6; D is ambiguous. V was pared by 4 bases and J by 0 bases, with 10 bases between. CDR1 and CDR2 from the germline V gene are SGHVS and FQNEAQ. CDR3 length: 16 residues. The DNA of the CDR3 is TGTGCCAGCAGCTCATCAGGTTTCTCCTATAATTCACCCCTCCACTTT. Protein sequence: CASSSSGFSYNSPLHF.

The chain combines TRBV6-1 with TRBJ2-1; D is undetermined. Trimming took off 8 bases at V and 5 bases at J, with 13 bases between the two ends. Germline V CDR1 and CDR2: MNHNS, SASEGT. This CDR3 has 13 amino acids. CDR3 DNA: TGTGCCAGCGCAGGTTTCAATAACAATGAGCAGTTCTTC. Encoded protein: CASAGFNNNEQFF.

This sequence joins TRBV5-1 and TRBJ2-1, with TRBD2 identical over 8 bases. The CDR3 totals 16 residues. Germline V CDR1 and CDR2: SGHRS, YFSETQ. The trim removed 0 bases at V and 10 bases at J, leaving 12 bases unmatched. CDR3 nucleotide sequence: TGCGCCAGCAGCTTGGGAGGACTAGAGCGGGGGTTCGAGCAGTTCTTC. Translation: CASSLGGLERGFEQFF.

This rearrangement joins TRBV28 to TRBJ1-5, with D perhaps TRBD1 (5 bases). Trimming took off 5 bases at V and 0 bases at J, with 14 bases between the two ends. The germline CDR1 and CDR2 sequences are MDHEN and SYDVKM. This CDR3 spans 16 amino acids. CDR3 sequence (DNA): TGTGCCAGCAGTCTCATGACAGATTATAGCAATCAGCCCCAGCATTTT. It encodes CASSLMTDYSNQPQHF.

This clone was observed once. The CDR3 DNA follows: TGTGCCAGCAGGGGAGGGGGGCGAAATGAGCAGTTCTTC. This translates into CASRGGGRNEQFF. The chain uses TRBV28 and TRBJ2-1; D perhaps matches TRBD2 (7 bases). The CDR3 is made up of 13 amino acids. V gave up 6 bases and J gave up 7 bases, with 13 bases separating them. Per germline, CDR1 MDHEN and CDR2 SYDVKM.

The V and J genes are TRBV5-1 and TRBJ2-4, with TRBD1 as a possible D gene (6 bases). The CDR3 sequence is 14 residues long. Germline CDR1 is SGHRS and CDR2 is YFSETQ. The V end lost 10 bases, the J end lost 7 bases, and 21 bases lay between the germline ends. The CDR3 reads CAGRTDPQGNIQYF. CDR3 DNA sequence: TGCGCCGGACGGACAGATCCGCAAGGCAACATTCAGTACTTC.